These T cell receptor beta chains were read from a single sample in a study of CD8+ T cells in alopecia areata. Here immunoSEQ multiplex PCR was the method, and the copy in TCRdb shows in-frame clones only, minus some. Here the sample spans around 300,000 clones, 50% to 75% being singletons. Sequencing used CD4+ T cells sorted from blood, obtained around week 53, from a patient treated with tofacitinib. The receptor set was obtained from a human donor with alopecia areata. CDR3s leave out the opening cysteine and the closing phenylalanine or tryptophan.

j_gene | v_gene | CDR3aa
TRBJ1-1 | TRBV5-1 | ASSLDQVENTEAF
TRBJ1-6 | TRBV27 | ASSFGGSPLH
TRBJ1-6 | TRBV10-3 | AISQGLPTPLH
TRBJ1-5 | TRBV30 | AWSRALGNQPQH
TRBJ2-6 | TRBV6-4 | ASSGTGSGANVLT
TRBJ2-1 | TRBV7-2 | ASMRDGNEQF
TRBJ2-7 | TRBV18 | ASSPAGDPSYEQY
TRBJ1-5 | TRBV4-1 | ASSHRSLDSRAGNQPQH
TRBJ2-7 | TRBV6-5 | ASSWGLAGEQY
TRBJ1-2 | TRBV25-1 | ATQPSTGGDGYT
TRBJ2-2 | TRBV30 | AWSRRGSGELF
TRBJ1-1 | TRBV6-6 | ASSYRSIEAF
TRBJ2-5 | TRBV9 | ASSVDRAWGETQY
TRBJ2-1 | TRBV2 | ASSEAGGRNEQF
TRBJ2-7 | TRBV19 | ASSPGTNNYEQY
TRBJ2-3 | TRBV9 | ASSGGQGADTQY
TRBJ2-7 | TRBV29-1 | SVRTGAYEQY
TRBJ1-6 | TRBV25-1 | ASSESVFFNSPLH
TRBJ2-2 | TRBV29-1 | SVGGANTGELF
TRBJ1-6 | TRBV4-2 | ASSLWAAPSYNSPLH
TRBJ2-7 | TRBV29-1 | SVRGSIYEQY
TRBJ1-1 | TRBV6-5 | ASSPITGNTEAF
TRBJ2-1 | TRBV11-1 | ASSLALRKSSYNEQF
TRBJ2-1 | TRBV29-1 | SGGGLAGPLIAGNEQF
TRBJ2-5 | TRBV23-1 | ASSQTGGQGAVETQY
TRBJ1-6 | TRBV30 | AWSRQGYSPLH
TRBJ2-4 | TRBV27 | ASSGTSGNIQY
TRBJ1-2 | TRBV7-2 | ASSMTDYGYT
TRBJ2-1 | TRBV2 | ASSERLANNEQF
TRBJ2-3 | TRBV7-2 | ASSPTSGGTTDTQY
TRBJ1-4 | TRBV5-1 | ASSPPDRATLF
TRBJ2-7 | TRBV30 | AWRRTGSPSYEQY
TRBJ1-1 | TRBV6-6 | ASTQWVNTEAF